The rows below give T cell receptor beta chains drawn from one sample of a study of radiation and T cells in renal cell carcinoma. The data were produced by immunoSEQ multiplex PCR, yet TCRdb's version contains in-frame clones alone and is incomplete. Seen here are approximately 75,000 clones, roughly 82% observed once, and the top ten hold approximately 6%. Sequencing used blood, obtained from a patient whose treatment included radiotherapy and nephrectomy. These receptors all stem from a man between 60 and 75 years old with renal cell carcinoma. The CDR3 runs from the conserved cysteine through the conserved F or W. A D gene is named only where the DNA matches it firmly. Expanded clones get a size class; other rows say once, few or many, or leave the size out.

TRBV5-4	NA	NA	TRBJ1-4	CASSLINEKLFF	TGTGCCAGCAGCTTGATTAATGAAAAACTGTTTTTT
TRBV11-2	once	TRBD1	TRBJ1-1	CASSRTTPQGVVEAFF	TGTGCCAGCAGCCGCACCACTCCACAGGGGGTTGTTGAAGCTTTCTTT
TRBV7-8	NA	TRBD2	TRBJ2-1	CASSYLPPSGPSYNEQFF	TGTGCCAGCAGCTACCTCCCACCTAGCGGCCCCTCCTACAATGAGCAGTTCTTC
TRBV27	few	NA	TRBJ1-1	CASSLSFGTVGTEAFF	TGTGCCAGCAGTTTGAGCTTCGGGACGGTGGGCACTGAAGCTTTCTTT
TRBV5-1	NA	NA	TRBJ2-7	CASSPNVGSDYEQYF	TGCGCCAGCAGCCCAAACGTGGGGTCCGATTACGAGCAGTACTTC
TRBV5-1	NA	TRBD1	TRBJ2-3	CASSYTGATDTQYF	TGCGCCAGCAGCTATACAGGGGCCACAGATACGCAGTATTTT
TRBV27	NA	TRBD2	TRBJ2-7	CASSLWLAGPQEQYF	TGTGCCAGCAGTTTATGGCTAGCGGGGCCCCAGGAGCAGTACTTC
TRBV7-2	NA	NA	TRBJ2-3	CASSRAGATDTQYF	TGTGCCAGCAGCCGCGCGGGGGCGACGGATACGCAGTATTTT
TRBV7-9	NA	NA	TRBJ2-3	CASSPPLASNPADTQYF	TGTGCCAGCAGCCCGCCCCTAGCTTCGAACCCCGCAGATACGCAGTATTTT
TRBV5-4	NA	TRBD2	TRBJ2-3	CASSPGTRIGNTQYF	TGTGCCAGCAGCCCCGGGACTAGAATAGGGAATACGCAGTATTTT
TRBV7-9	NA	TRBD2	TRBJ2-3	CASSLEEGLAGTDTQYF	TGTGCCAGCAGCTTAGAGGAGGGGCTAGCGGGCACAGATACGCAGTATTTT
TRBV7-9	NA	NA	TRBJ1-5	CASAGGANQPQHF	TGTGCCAGCGCGGGGGGGGCTAATCAGCCCCAGCATTTT
TRBV7-2	NA	TRBD2	TRBJ2-1	CASSLSSGSYNEQFF	TGTGCCAGCAGCCTTTCTAGCGGGTCCTACAATGAGCAGTTCTTC
TRBV30	NA	TRBD1	TRBJ1-4	CAWSQGQVNEKLFF	TGTGCCTGGAGTCAGGGACAGGTTAATGAAAAACTGTTTTTT
TRBV11-3	NA	NA	TRBJ2-2	CASSLDLRTEPNTGELFF	TGTGCCAGCAGCTTAGATCTTAGGACAGAGCCCAACACCGGGGAGCTGTTTTTT
TRBV7-9	NA	NA	TRBJ1-5	CASSLAGPGNQPQHF	TGTGCCAGCAGCTTAGCAGGGCCGGGCAATCAGCCCCAGCATTTT
TRBV28	once	NA	TRBJ1-4	CASSLARALNEKLFF	TGTGCCAGCAGTTTGGCCAGGGCGCTTAATGAAAAACTGTTTTTT
TRBV6-5	once	TRBD2	TRBJ2-3	CASKREGQDTQYF	TGTGCCAGCAAACGGGAGGGCCAAGATACGCAGTATTTT
TRBV5-4	NA	NA	TRBJ2-4	CASSLQGTNIQYF	TGTGCCAGCAGCTTGCAGGGAACAAACATTCAGTACTTC
TRBV4-3	NA	NA	TRBJ1-2	CASSHEDRLRAYTF	TGCGCCAGCAGCCATGAAGACAGGCTAAGGGCCTACACCTTC
TRBV15	NA	NA	TRBJ1-1	CATSRDRLAAEAFF	TGTGCCACCAGCAGAGACCGCTTGGCAGCTGAAGCTTTCTTT
TRBV15	NA	NA	TRBJ2-3	CATSRGSGYSTDTQYF	TGTGCCACCAGCAGAGGAAGCGGCTATAGCACAGATACGCAGTATTTT
TRBV4-3	NA	TRBD1	TRBJ2-7	CASSQDGTGYAEQYF	TGCGCCAGCAGCCAAGACGGGACAGGGTACGCCGAGCAGTACTTC